These 7 T cell receptor beta chains share one sample of origin, sequenced in a study of cytomegalovirus exposure and HLA in healthy donors. Profiling relied on immunoSEQ multiplex PCR, and the TCRdb table lists in-frame clones only, not all of them. The table shows roughly 62,000 clones, with around 94% occurring only once. The specimen sequenced was PBMCs. The receptors come from a man aged 18 to 30 in good health and CMV-seronegative.

V gene TRBV27 combines with J gene TRBJ2-7; TRBD1 matches 11 bases. The CDR3 runs to 19 residues. From germline, CDR1 is MNHEY and CDR2 SMNVEV (reference sequence). CDR3 sequence reads: CVSSSRRTGGSSHLYEQYF. CDR3 DNA: TGTGTCAGTAGTTCCCGAAGGACAGGGGGCAGCTCCCATCTTTACGAGCAGTACTTC.

This clone was detected once. V gene TRBV30 combines with J gene TRBJ1-3; D ambiguous. Trimming removed 1 base at V and 0 bases at J, with 10 bases between. The CDR3 has 15 residues. CDR1 and CDR2 from the germline V gene are GTSNPN and SVGIG (reference sequence). DNA for the CDR3: TGTGCCTGGAGTGGACGGACTGCCTCTGGAAACACCATATATTTT. The encoded protein is CAWSGRTASGNTIYF.

The chain combines TRBV6-5 with TRBJ2-7, with TRBD2 matching over 14 bases. Unmatched junction bases numbered 9, after V lost 5 bases and J lost 9 bases. Germline assignment: CDR1 MNHEY and CDR2 SVGAGI. The CDR3 has 15 residues. CDR3 in DNA: TGTGCCAGCAGTACTTCCGGGACTAGCGGGAGTAGGCAGTACTTC. Translating gives CASSTSGTSGSRQYF.

The chain joins TRBV7-6 to TRBJ2-1; 7 nucleotides align to TRBD2. The germline gives CDR1 SGHVS, CDR2 FNYEAQ. Germline trimming cut 2 bases from V and 5 bases from J; bases unmatched to any gene: 6. CDR3 length equals 15 residues. Here the CDR3 reads CASSLTPLANNEQFF. The CDR3 DNA is TGTGCCAGCAGCTTAACCCCACTAGCGAACAATGAGCAGTTCTTC.

The genes are TRBV5-6 and TRBJ1-4; D uncertain. V lost 1 base to trimming and J lost 2 bases, with 15 bases between them. Germline-derived CDR1 and CDR2 are SGHDT and YYEEEE. CDR3 length: 17 amino acids. DNA for the CDR3: TGTGCCAGCAGCTTGTTCATTGCTATCCTCACTAATGAAAAACTGTTTTTT. Amino acid sequence: CASSLFIAILTNEKLFF.

This clone was seen a single time. V and J are TRBV28 and TRBJ1-5; 9 nucleotides align to TRBD1. The germline CDR1 and CDR2 sequences are MDHEN and SYDVKM. J was trimmed by 6 bases and V by 5 bases; bases with no gene match: 8. The CDR3 sequence is 15 residues long. The CDR3 is CASSHGQGRVQPQHF. Here the CDR3 DNA reads TGTGCCAGCAGTCACGGACAGGGGCGGGTTCAGCCCCAGCATTTT.

The V and J genes are TRBV5-8 and TRBJ2-1, with D perhaps matching TRBD2 (5 bases). The germline V gene has CDR1 SGHTS and CDR2 YDEGEE. V was cut by 0 bases and J by 8 bases, with 15 bases left in between. This CDR3 is 15 amino acids long. The CDR3 protein is CASSLEREWIDEQFF. CDR3 DNA sequence: TGTGCCAGCAGCTTGGAAAGGGAGTGGATCGATGAGCAGTTCTTC.